This TCR beta chain appears in the sequencing data of a study of response to subunit inactivated influenza vaccine. The V segment lost 5 bases and the J segment 2 bases; nucleotides outside the gene matches: 13. The CDR3 length is 19 residues. CDR1 and CDR2 from the germline V gene are KGHSH and LQKENI. This clonotype was seen ten or more times. Using its own MiXCR run on the RT-PCR reads, TCRdb lists one record per CDR3 protein. The table shows just under 550,000 distinct CDR3 sequences, with around 25% occurring only once. This same sample was also part of a study on T cells expressing NK-cell markers. That paper states: For TCR beta, cDNA was produced by 5'RACE template switching with UMIs.

The chain uses TRBV18 and TRBJ2-6; 9 bases align to TRBD1. The clonotype was recovered from a man aged 45-60 years who received an inactivated influenza vaccine. The sample was CD4+ T cells sorted from PBMCs, taken roughly 12 days after vaccination. CDR3 DNA: TGTGCCAGCTCATCAGTCTCGGGACAGGGAAAGACTGGGGCCAACGTCCTGACTTTC. It yields the protein CASSSVSGQGKTGANVLTF.